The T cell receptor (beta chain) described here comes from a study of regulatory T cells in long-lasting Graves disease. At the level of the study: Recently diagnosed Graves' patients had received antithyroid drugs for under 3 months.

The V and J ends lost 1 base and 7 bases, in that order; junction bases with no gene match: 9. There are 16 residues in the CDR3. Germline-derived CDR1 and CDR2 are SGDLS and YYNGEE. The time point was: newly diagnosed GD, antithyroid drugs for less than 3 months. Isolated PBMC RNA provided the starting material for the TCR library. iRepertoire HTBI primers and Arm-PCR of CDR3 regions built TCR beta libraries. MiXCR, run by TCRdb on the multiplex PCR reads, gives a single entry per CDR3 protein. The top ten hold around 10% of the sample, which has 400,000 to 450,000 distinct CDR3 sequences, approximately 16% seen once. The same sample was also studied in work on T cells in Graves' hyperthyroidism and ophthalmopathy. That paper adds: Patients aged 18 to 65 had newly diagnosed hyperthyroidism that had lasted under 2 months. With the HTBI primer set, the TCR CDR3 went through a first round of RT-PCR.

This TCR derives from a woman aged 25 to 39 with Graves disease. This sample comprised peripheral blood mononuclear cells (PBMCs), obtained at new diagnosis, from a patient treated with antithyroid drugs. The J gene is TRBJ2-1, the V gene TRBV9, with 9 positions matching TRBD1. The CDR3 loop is CASSVHLRDRENEQFF. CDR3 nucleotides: TGTGCCAGCAGCGTACATTTAAGGGACAGGGAAAATGAGCAGTTCTTC. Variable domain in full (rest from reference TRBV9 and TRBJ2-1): DSGVTQTPKHLITATGQRVTLRCSPRSGDLSVYWYQQSLDQGLQFLIQYYNGEERAKGNILERFSAQQFPDLHSELNLSSLELGDSALYFCASSVHLRDRENEQFFGPGTRLTVL.